The entry below describes one TCR beta chain. Its antigen has not been determined. No base qualities exist here, and no much larger clone lies one base off it. V is cut by 3 bases and J by 2 bases, and the space between the germline ends is 11 bases. CDR1 LNHDA and CDR2 SQIVND were looked up in the germline V gene (reference sequence). CDR3 length: 15 amino acids, cysteine to phenylalanine. CDR3 DNA is the only sequence kept; it has 45 bases, read in frame from the first base. In the paper's terms, the treatment or condition label means: randomized to nivolumab then ipilimumab (arm A) or the reverse (arm B). Prior DNA-damaging chemotherapy had not been received by any trial patient. Live CD3+CD8+ cells negative for CD19 and CD56 were sorted from thawed PBMCs on a FACS Aria II flow cytometer. The samples were obtained from melanoma patients enrolled in CheckMate 064, an open-label, randomized phase II trial testing sequential checkpoint blockade. Leukapheresis was used to collect peripheral blood mononuclear cells, which were then purified with Ficoll-Paque and frozen in human serum with roughly 9.8% DMSO. Right after sorting, the blood CD3+CD8+ cells were verified to be >98% pure, and DNA extraction followed.

The data derive from a study of sequential checkpoint blockade in melanoma (dated by TCRdb to the late 2010s). For the wider study: Patients were assigned by 1:1 randomization to either first-line nivolumab followed by ipilimumab (arm A) or ipilimumab followed by nivolumab (arm B). Both trial sequences were followed by maintenance nivolumab.

The immunoSEQ Assay was used to immunosequence TCRbeta CDR3 regions from genomic DNA. Genomic DNA was amplified by bias-controlled multiplex PCR before high-throughput sequencing. On the study's bioinformatics: To quantify the absolute abundance of each unique TCRbeta CDR3 region, the sequences were collapsed and filtered. Clonality, defined as 1 minus Pielou's evenness, was calculated using productive rearrangements only. A previously published method was used to identify clones with significantly greater frequencies in on-treatment samples than in baseline samples. Not all clones reach the TCRdb copy of this immuneACCESS table, which keeps in-frame sequences only. Checked studies attribute under half of the gap to unresolved V genes and leave the rest unexplained. That table gives V, J and clone size, and the DNA gave D and trimming. This sample comprises under 20,000 clones, 74% of them detected only once. The ten largest clones take up around 32% of the sample.

Here is what the overall study found, with its caveats: Larger, independent patient cohorts are needed to validate the response-prediction model that combines TCR metrics and mutation burden.

In this chain, TRBV19 is recombined with TRBJ2-1; a confident D gene designation cannot be given. Sequenced material: CD8+ T cells sorted from blood (inferred from file names), taken from a patient given nivolumab and ipilimumab in sequence. This clonotype was sampled from a human donor with melanoma. The sequence in DNA is TGTGCCAGTAGTATTACCCTAAATCCCTACAATGAGCAGTTCTTC. It translates as CASSITLNPYNEQFF.